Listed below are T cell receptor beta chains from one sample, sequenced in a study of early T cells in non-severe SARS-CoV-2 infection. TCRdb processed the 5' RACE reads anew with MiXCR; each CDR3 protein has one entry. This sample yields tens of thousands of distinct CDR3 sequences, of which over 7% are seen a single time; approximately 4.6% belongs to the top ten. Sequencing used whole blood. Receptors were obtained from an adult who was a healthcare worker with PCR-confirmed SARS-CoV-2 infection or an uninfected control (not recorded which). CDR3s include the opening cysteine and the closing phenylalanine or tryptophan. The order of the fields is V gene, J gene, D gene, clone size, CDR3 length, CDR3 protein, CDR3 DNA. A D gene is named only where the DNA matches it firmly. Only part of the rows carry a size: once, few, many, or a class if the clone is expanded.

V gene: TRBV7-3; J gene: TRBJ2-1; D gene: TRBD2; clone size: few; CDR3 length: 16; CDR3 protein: CASSLTTSGSRNEQFF; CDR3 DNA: TGTGCCAGCAGCCTAACCACTAGCGGGAGTCGAAATGAGCAGTTCTTC
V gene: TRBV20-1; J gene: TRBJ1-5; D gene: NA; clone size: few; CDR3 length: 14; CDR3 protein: CSATFRNSNQPQHF; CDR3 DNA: TGCAGTGCAACCTTTAGAAATAGCAATCAGCCCCAGCATTTT
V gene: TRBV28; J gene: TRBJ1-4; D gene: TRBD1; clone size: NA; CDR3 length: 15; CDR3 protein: CASSTPGQGIEKLFF; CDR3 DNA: TGTGCCAGCAGCACCCCGGGACAGGGTATTGAAAAACTGTTTTTT
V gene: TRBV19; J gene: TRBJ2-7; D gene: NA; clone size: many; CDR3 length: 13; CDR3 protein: CASSMRVPYEQYF; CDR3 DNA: TGTGCCAGTAGTATGAGGGTTCCCTACGAGCAGTACTTC
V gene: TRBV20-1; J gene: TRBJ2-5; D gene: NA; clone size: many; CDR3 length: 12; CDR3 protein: CSAGAIQETQYF; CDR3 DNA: TGCAGTGCTGGAGCAATCCAAGAGACCCAGTACTTC
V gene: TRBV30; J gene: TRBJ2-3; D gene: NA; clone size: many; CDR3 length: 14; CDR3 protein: CAWSSGAGGDTQYF; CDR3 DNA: TGTGCCTGGAGTTCTGGCGCCGGCGGGGATACGCAGTATTTT
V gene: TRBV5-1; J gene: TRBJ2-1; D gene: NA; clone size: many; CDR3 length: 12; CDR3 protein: CASSLMGDEQFF; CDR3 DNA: TGCGCCAGCAGCTTGATGGGGGATGAGCAGTTCTTC
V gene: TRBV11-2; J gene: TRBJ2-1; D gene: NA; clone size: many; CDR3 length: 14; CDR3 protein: CASSLDLILNEQFF; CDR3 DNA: TGTGCCAGCAGCTTAGATCTGATCCTGAATGAGCAGTTCTTC
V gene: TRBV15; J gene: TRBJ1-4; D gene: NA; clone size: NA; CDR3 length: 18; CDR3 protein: CATSRDSRGGVWREKLFF; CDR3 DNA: TGTGCCACCAGCAGAGATAGCCGGGGCGGGGTATGGCGTGAAAAACTGTTTTTT
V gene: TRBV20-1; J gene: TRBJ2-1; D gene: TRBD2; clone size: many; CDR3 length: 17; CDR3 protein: CSARGLAGAYSYNEQFF; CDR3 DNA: TGCAGTGCTAGAGGTCTAGCGGGGGCCTATTCCTACAATGAGCAGTTCTTC
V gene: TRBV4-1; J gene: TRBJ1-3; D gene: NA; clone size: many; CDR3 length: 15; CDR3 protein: CASSQGYTSGNTIYF; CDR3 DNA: TGCGCCAGCAGCCAAGGGTATACCTCTGGAAACACCATATATTTT
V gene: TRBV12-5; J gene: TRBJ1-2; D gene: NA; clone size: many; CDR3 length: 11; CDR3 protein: CASGQYYGYTF; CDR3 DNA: TGTGCTAGTGGCCAGTACTATGGCTACACCTTC
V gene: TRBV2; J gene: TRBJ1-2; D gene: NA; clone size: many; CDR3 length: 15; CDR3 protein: CASSEARGLNYGYTF; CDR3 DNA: TGTGCCAGCAGTGAAGCGAGGGGACTAAACTATGGCTACACCTTC
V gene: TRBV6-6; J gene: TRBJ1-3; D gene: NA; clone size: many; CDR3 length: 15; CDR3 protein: CASSYSTTSGNTIYF; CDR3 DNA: TGTGCCAGCAGTTACTCGACCACCTCTGGAAACACCATATATTTT
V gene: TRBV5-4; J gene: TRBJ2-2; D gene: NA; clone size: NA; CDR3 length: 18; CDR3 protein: CASSLPGSGAVAPGELFF; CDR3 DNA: TGTGCCAGCAGCTTGCCCGGGAGTGGCGCAGTAGCACCCGGGGAGCTGTTTTTT
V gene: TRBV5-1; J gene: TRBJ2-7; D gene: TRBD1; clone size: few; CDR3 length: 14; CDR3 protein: CASSSGQGSYEQYF; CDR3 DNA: TGCGCCAGCAGCTCTGGACAGGGGAGTTACGAGCAGTACTTC
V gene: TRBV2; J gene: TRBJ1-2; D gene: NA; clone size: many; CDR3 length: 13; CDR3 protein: CASSERGNYGYTF; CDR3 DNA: TGTGCCAGCAGTGAAAGGGGGAACTATGGCTACACCTTC
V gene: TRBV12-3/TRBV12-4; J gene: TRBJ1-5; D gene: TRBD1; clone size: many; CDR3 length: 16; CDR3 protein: CASSLGGTGLNQPQHF; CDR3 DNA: TGTGCCAGCAGTTTGGGGGGGACAGGGCTTAATCAGCCCCAGCATTTT
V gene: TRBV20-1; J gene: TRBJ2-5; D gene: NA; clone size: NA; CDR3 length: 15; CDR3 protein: CSARERRQLLETQYF; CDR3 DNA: TGCAGTGCTAGAGAGCGACGACAACTCTTGGAGACCCAGTACTTC
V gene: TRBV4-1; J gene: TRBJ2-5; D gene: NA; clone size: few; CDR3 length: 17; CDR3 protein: CASSQVIGTLDQETQYF; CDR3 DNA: TGCGCCAGCAGCCAAGTAATAGGGACCCTGGATCAAGAGACCCAGTACTTC
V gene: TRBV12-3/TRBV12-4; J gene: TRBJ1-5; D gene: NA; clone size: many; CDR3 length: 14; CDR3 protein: CASSLQGGNQPQHF; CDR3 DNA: TGTGCCAGCAGTTTACAGGGAGGCAATCAGCCCCAGCATTTT
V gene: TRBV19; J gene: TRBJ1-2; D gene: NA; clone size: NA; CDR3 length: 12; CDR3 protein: CASRPRNYGYTF; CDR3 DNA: TGTGCCAGTCGACCGAGAAACTATGGCTACACCTTC